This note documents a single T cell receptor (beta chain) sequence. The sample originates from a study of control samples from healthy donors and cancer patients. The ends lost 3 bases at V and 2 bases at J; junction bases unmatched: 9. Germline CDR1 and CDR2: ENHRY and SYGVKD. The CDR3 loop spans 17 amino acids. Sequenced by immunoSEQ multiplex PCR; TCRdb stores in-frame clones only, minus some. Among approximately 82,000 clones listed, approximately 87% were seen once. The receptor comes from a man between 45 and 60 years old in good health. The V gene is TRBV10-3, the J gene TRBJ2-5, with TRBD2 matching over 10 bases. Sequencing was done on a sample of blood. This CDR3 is CAISDFQRGGRQETQYF. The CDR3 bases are TGTGCCATCAGTGACTTTCAGCGGGGGGGCCGTCAAGAGACCCAGTACTTC.